The 10 T cell receptor beta chains in this list originate from one sample, sequenced in a study of PD-1 blockade in classical Hodgkin lymphoma. TCRdb's copy holds only in-frame clones and misses some; the assay was immunoSEQ multiplex PCR. The data show 2,000 or so clones, with around 83% seen just once and roughly 24% held by the top ten. Every single patient, without exception, relapsed after autologous stem cell transplantation, and brentuximab vedotin exposure varied. This specimen consisted of peripheral blood mononuclear cells (PBMCs), obtained at baseline. The receptor set was obtained from a human donor with classical Hodgkin lymphoma.

This clone has a single count. In DNA, the CDR3 is TGCGCCAGCAGCTTGGGGCAGGGCTTCGCCTACGAGCAGTACTTC. It encodes CASSLGQGFAYEQYF. The chain links TRBV5-1 to TRBJ2-7; a weak D match, TRBD1 (5 bases). This CDR3 region has 15 residues. CDR1 is SGHRS and CDR2 is YFSETQ in the germline V gene. V was pared by 0 bases and J by 2 bases, with 12 bases between.

This clone was seen more than once but under ten times. The chain uses TRBV19 and TRBJ1-5, with unresolved D. With 6 bases removed from V and 0 bases from J, the gap between germline ends came to 6 bases. Germline V lookup: CDR1 LNHDA, CDR2 SQIVND (reference sequence). The length of the CDR3 is 13 residues. The CDR3 DNA sequence: TGTGCCAGTAGCCTTAATAGCAATCAGCCCCAGCATTTT. This gives the protein CASSLNSNQPQHF.

This sequence joins TRBV5-5 and TRBJ2-7; D ambiguous. Trimming stripped 4 bases from V and 4 bases from J, with 12 bases between. CDR3 length equals 13 residues. Germline CDR1 and CDR2: SGHKS and YYEKEE (reference sequence). CDR3 amino acids: CASSQPPGYEQYF. The CDR3 nucleotides read TGTGCCAGCAGCCAGCCCCCAGGTTACGAGCAGTACTTC.

Details on this clone: Other DNA sequences from this sample encode an identical CDR3 as well. This chain links TRBV2 with TRBJ2-2, with D unclear. Germline CDR1 and CDR2: SNHLY and FYNNEI. This CDR3 comprises 14 residues. Trimming took off 6 bases at V and 0 bases at J, with 8 bases between the two ends. In DNA, the CDR3 is TGTGCCAGCAGCCTGGCCCCGAACACCGGGGAGCTGTTTTTT. Its translation: CASSLAPNTGELFF. Looking up the rest from reference TRBV2 and TRBJ2-2 gives the full variable domain: EPEVTQTPSHQVTQMGQEVILRCVPISNHLYFYWYRQILGQKVEFLVSFYNNEISEKSEIFDDQFSVERPDGSNFTLKIRSTKLEDSAMYFCASSLAPNTGELFFGEGSRLTVL.

This chain joins TRBV11-1 and TRBJ1-1; D may be TRBD1 (5 bases). This CDR3 has 13 residues. Between the trimmed V and J ends, which lost 3 bases and 3 bases, there was a span of 8 bases. The germline V gene encodes CDR1 SGHAT and CDR2 FQDESV (reference sequence). CDR3 DNA sequence: TGTGCCAGCAGCTTCGGGGGGGACACTGAAGCTTTCTTT. Amino acid sequence: CASSFGGDTEAFF.

The CDR3 sequence: CASSVEGSGGSTDTQYF. The CDR3 coding sequence is TGTGCCAGCAGCGTAGAGGGTAGCGGGGGGAGCACAGATACGCAGTATTTT. The chain carries TRBV9 and TRBJ2-3, with 10 positions matching TRBD2. J was trimmed by 0 bases and V by 0 bases; bases with no gene match: 4. Germline assignment: CDR1 SGDLS and CDR2 YYNGEE. The CDR3 runs to 17 residues. Full variable domain (outside the CDR3, taken from reference TRBV9 and TRBJ2-3): DSGVTQTPKHLITATGQRVTLRCSPRSGDLSVYWYQQSLDQGLQFLIQYYNGEERAKGNILERFSAQQFPDLHSELNLSSLELGDSALYFCASSVEGSGGSTDTQYFGPGTRLTVL.

This clone was counted a single time. The chain recombines TRBV10-3 with TRBJ2-3, with D possibly called TRBD1 or TRBD2 (5 bases each). Germline V gene sequence: CDR1 ENHRY, CDR2 SYGVKD. The V gene lost 0 bases and the J gene lost 4 bases, with 26 bases spanning the gap. This CDR3 is built from 20 residues. The CDR3 here is CAISESYGGNSPRRPDTQYF. The CDR3, as DNA: TGTGCCATCAGTGAGTCCTATGGGGGTAATAGCCCTAGGAGACCAGATACGCAGTATTTT.

The chain has TRBV28 and TRBJ2-3; 7 positions agree with TRBD2. In germline, CDR1 is MDHEN, CDR2 SYDVKM. V gave up 7 bases and J gave up 6 bases; unmatched junction bases: 16. This CDR3 has 16 amino acids. The CDR3 sequence is CASTRPRILGGDTQYF. The CDR3 DNA reads TGTGCCAGCACTCGTCCGAGGATCCTCGGGGGGGATACGCAGTATTTT. The whole variable domain, filled in from reference TRBV28 and TRBJ2-3, reads DVKVTQSSRYLVKRTGEKVFLECVQDMDHENMFWYRQDPGLGLRLIYFSYDVKMKEKGDIPEGYSVSREKKERFSLILESASTNQTSMYLCASTRPRILGGDTQYFGPGTRLTVL.

The gene calls are TRBV9 and TRBJ2-2; TRBD1 is a possible D gene (7 bases). The CDR3 extends over 16 amino acids. V was clipped by 0 bases and J by 5 bases, with 14 bases between them. Germline V gives CDR1 SGDLS, CDR2 YYNGEE. The CDR3 nucleotides are TGTGCCAGCAGCGTAGATACGCAGGGGGGAACCGGGGAGCTGTTTTTT. The encoded protein is CASSVDTQGGTGELFF.

V gene TRBV2 combines with J gene TRBJ2-7; D possibly corresponds to TRBD2 (5 bases). Trimming stripped 0 bases from V and 0 bases from J, with 12 bases between. Germline lookup yields CDR1 SNHLY and CDR2 FYNNEI. The CDR3 covers 16 residues. The CDR3 DNA reads TGTGCCAGCAGTGAAGCGGGTGTCGGAGGCTCCTACGAGCAGTACTTC. This translates into CASSEAGVGGSYEQYF.